In its sample, the clone carrying this TCR beta chain was seen a few times. Its antigen remains unknown. The entry originates in a study of CD8+ T cells in alopecia areata. Study observations and caveats: Sequenced scalp T cells also include alphabeta T cells resident in normal skin.

J lost 7 bases, V lost 2 bases, and 8 bases had no gene match. Germline lookup yields CDR1 SGHTA and CDR2 FQGNSA. The CDR3 is 15 amino acids. Following RNA extraction, reverse transcription yielded cDNA that acted as the sequencing template. Data came from immunoSEQ multiplex PCR; TCRdb stores just in-frame clones and leaves some out. Of 150,000 to 200,000 clones in the sample, approximately 59% are singletons; the top ten hold around 15%. Researchers gathered lesional scalp punch biopsies and peripheral blood from patients with alopecia areata. The sequence came from a human donor with alopecia areata. The sequencing here drew on CD4+ T cells sorted from blood, taken at week 0. The chain couples TRBV7-2 to TRBJ1-5; 7 bases map to TRBD1. CDR3 sequence reads: CASSLSVTGTQPQHF. The CDR3 DNA follows: TGTGCCAGCAGCTTAAGTGTGACAGGGACCCAGCCCCAGCATTTT.